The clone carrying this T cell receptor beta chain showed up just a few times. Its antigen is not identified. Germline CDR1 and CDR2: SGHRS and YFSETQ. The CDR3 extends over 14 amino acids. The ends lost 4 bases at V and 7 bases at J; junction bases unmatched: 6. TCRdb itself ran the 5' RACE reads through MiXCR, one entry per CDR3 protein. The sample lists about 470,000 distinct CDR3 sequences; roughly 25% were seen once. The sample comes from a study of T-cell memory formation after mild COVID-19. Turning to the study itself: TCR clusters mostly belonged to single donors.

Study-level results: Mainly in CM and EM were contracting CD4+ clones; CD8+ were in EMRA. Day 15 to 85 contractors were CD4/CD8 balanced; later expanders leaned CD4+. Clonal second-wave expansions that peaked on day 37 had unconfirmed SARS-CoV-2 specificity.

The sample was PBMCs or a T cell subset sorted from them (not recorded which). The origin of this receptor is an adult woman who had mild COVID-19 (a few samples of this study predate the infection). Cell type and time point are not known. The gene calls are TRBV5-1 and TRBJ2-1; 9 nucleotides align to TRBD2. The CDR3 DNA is TGCGCCAGCAGCCGCGGGGGGGCGGGTAATGAGCAGTTCTTC. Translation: CASSRGGAGNEQFF.